The 17 T cell receptor beta chains listed next were all sequenced from one sample in a study of long-term antiretroviral therapy in people with HIV (dated 2022 in TCRdb). The immunoSEQ hsTCRB v3.0 assay was used at survey level resolution to sequence the TRB variable region. Entries here come from immuneACCESS through TCRdb and include only in-frame sequences with V and J called. Some clones fail to appear in such tables; in the studies checked, an unresolved V gene covers under half of the shortfall, and the cause of the remainder is unknown. The sample table shows approximately 24,000 clones, and about 86% are seen once. Of the sample, around 16% falls within the top ten clones. The source material was unsorted PBMCs, sampled at the start of antiretroviral therapy, before treatment. The source of these receptors is a young woman with HIV.

The rearrangement uses TRBV7-2 and TRBJ1-1; no reliable D call. Germline V gene lookup returns CDR1 SGHTA and CDR2 FQGNSA. V was trimmed by 4 bases and J by 7 bases, leaving 13 bases between them. This CDR3 spans 13 amino acids. DNA of the CDR3: TGTGCCAGCAGCTCCGACCGGGAGCGTGAAGCTTTCTTT. Translation: CASSSDREREAFF.

V usage is TRBV18 and J usage is TRBJ2-2; the D is unclear. The germline V gene encodes CDR1 KGHSH and CDR2 LQKENI. The CDR3 runs to 15 residues. Trimming left V 4 bases short and J 1 base short, with 10 bases between. CDR3 sequence (DNA): TGTGCCAGCTCACGAGAGGAACAGAACACCGGGGAGCTGTTTTTT. Its protein product is CASSREEQNTGELFF.

The V and J genes are TRBV7-6 and TRBJ1-5; D is unclear. In germline, CDR1 is SGHVS, CDR2 FNYEAQ. Trimming cost V 2 bases and J 0 bases, with 8 bases left between them. This CDR3 is built from 15 residues. The CDR3 bases are TGTGCCAGCAGCTTAAGTGGGTATAGCAATCAGCCCCAGCATTTT. It encodes CASSLSGYSNQPQHF.

This clone was picked up one time. The chain uses TRBV28 and TRBJ1-1, with D possibly TRBD1 on 6 matching bases. The length of the CDR3 is 15 residues. V was clipped by 2 bases and J by 1 base, with 11 bases between them. Germline V gene data show CDR1 as MDHEN and CDR2 as SYDVKM. The CDR3 nucleotides read TGTGCCAGCAGTTTACATGGGGGACAGAACACTGAAGCTTTCTTT. As protein: CASSLHGGQNTEAFF.

The chain is built from TRBV5-1 and TRBJ1-4; D might be TRBD1 (5 bases). The V gene's germline CDR1 is SGHRS and CDR2 YFSETQ. The V end was cut by 1 base, the J end by 8 bases, with 18 bases between. The CDR3 consists of 16 residues. The CDR3 DNA reads as TGCGCCAGCAGCTTGCCCAGGGCAAAGGGTGACGAAAAACTGTTTTTT. This encodes CASSLPRAKGDEKLFF.

The CDR3 reads CASSGRQGQQYF. CDR3 DNA sequence: TGTGCCAGCAGCGGTCGACAGGGGCAGCAGTACTTC. The genes are TRBV9 and TRBJ2-7; 8 nucleotides align to TRBD1. Germline CDR1 and CDR2: SGDLS and YYNGEE. With V trimmed by 3 bases and J by 8 bases, 4 bases remained unmatched. The CDR3 consists of 12 residues.

J is TRBJ2-3 and V is TRBV28; 11 bases line up with TRBD2. This CDR3 contains 17 residues. The V gene end was trimmed by 4 bases and the J gene end by 2 bases; junction bases not matched to a gene: 8. CDR1 and CDR2 from the germline V gene are MDHEN and SYDVKM. The chain's CDR3 is CASSYLLAGDVTDTQYF. The CDR3 bases are TGTGCCAGCAGTTACTTACTAGCGGGAGATGTCACAGATACGCAGTATTTT.

This clone showed up just a few times. V usage is TRBV5-1 and J usage is TRBJ1-2; 10 nucleotides match TRBD1. Per the germline V gene, CDR1 is SGHRS and CDR2 is YFSETQ. V gave up 3 bases and J gave up 8 bases; unmatched junction bases: 10. The CDR3 sequence is 15 residues long. The CDR3 DNA reads as TGCGCCAGCAGCTGGGGACAGGGGAACAGACGAGGCTACACCTTC. It specifies CASSWGQGNRRGYTF.

The chain uses TRBV9 and TRBJ1-1; 11 nucleotides agree with TRBD1. Trimming at V came to 0 bases and at J to 5 bases, leaving 3 bases not matched to a gene. This CDR3 comprises 15 residues. Germline V gene sequence: CDR1 SGDLS, CDR2 YYNGEE. The CDR3: CASSVAGTGGTEAFF. CDR3 DNA sequence: TGTGCCAGCAGCGTAGCTGGGACAGGGGGAACTGAAGCTTTCTTT.

The chain combines TRBV5-6 with TRBJ2-7, with TRBD1 matching over 8 bases. V lost 4 bases and J lost 1; bases outside the gene matches: 7. The CDR3 is 15 amino acids. CDR1 is SGHDT, CDR2 YYEEEE, per germline. Written as DNA, the CDR3 is TGTGCCAGCAGCAGTCGACAGGGGAAATCCTACGAGCAGTACTTC. It translates to CASSSRQGKSYEQYF. Supplemented by reference TRBV5-6 and TRBJ2-7, the full variable domain reads DAGVTQSPTHLIKTRGQQVTLRCSPKSGHDTVSWYQQALGQGPQFIFQYYEEEERQRGNFPDRFSGHQFPNYSSELNVNALLLGDSALYLCASSSRQGKSYEQYFGPGTRLTVT.

This clone was recorded only once. The chain employs TRBV5-6 and TRBJ1-3; a possible D gene is TRBD1 (5 bases). V gave up 0 bases and J gave up 0 bases, with 13 bases separating them. The CDR3 is 17 residues long. The germline gives CDR1 SGHDT, CDR2 YYEEEE. The CDR3 nucleotides read TGTGCCAGCAGCTTGGAAGTCCAGGGAATCTCTGGAAACACCATATATTTT. Its protein product is CASSLEVQGISGNTIYF. Using reference TRBV5-6 and TRBJ1-3 for the parts outside the CDR3, the full variable domain is DAGVTQSPTHLIKTRGQQVTLRCSPKSGHDTVSWYQQALGQGPQFIFQYYEEEERQRGNFPDRFSGHQFPNYSSELNVNALLLGDSALYLCASSLEVQGISGNTIYFGEGSWLTVV.

V usage is TRBV29-1 and J usage is TRBJ2-7; D may be TRBD2 (5 bases). The CDR3 is 13 amino acids. Trimming shortened V by 5 bases and J by 4 bases, and 15 bases separated the two germline ends. Germline V gives CDR1 SQVTM, CDR2 ANQGSEA. Here the CDR3 DNA reads TGCAGCGTTTGTGAGGGCCCGGCGTACGAGCAGTACTTC. This codes for CSVCEGPAYEQYF.

The chain carries TRBV27 and TRBJ1-1; D remains unclear. This CDR3 has 15 amino acids. V was clipped by 2 bases and J by 3 bases, with 13 bases between them. Germline V gives CDR1 MNHEY, CDR2 SMNVEV (reference sequence). CDR3 DNA: TGTGCCAGCAGTTTAGGAGGTAACACTTACACTGAAGCTTTCTTT. Translated, it gives CASSLGGNTYTEAFF.

V is TRBV6-5 and J is TRBJ1-4; TRBD1 might be the D (6 bases). The ends were cut back, 2 bases at V and 6 bases at J, with 13 bases in the middle. CDR1 and CDR2 (germline): MNHEY, SVGAGI. CDR3 size: 15 residues. The CDR3 sequence: CASSYKGQRHEKLFF. CDR3 DNA sequence: TGTGCCAGCAGTTACAAAGGACAGAGACATGAAAAACTGTTTTTT.

The chain recombines TRBV6-5 with TRBJ2-2, with TRBD1 as a possible D gene (6 bases). The CDR3 length is 14 residues. Trimming cost V 2 bases and J 4 bases, with 8 bases left between them. CDR1 and CDR2 from the germline V gene are MNHEY and SVGAGI. CDR3 region: CASSYGGPTGELFF. Here the CDR3 DNA reads TGTGCCAGCAGTTACGGGGGCCCCACCGGGGAGCTGTTTTTT.

V usage is TRBV14 and J usage is TRBJ2-7; 11 positions match TRBD2. This CDR3 region has 15 residues. The V and J ends lost 1 base and 5 bases, in that order; junction bases with no gene match: 4. Germline CDR1 reads SGHDN; CDR2 reads FVKESK. The CDR3 here is CASSQVVGLADEQYF. The CDR3 DNA reads as TGTGCCAGCAGCCAAGTGGTGGGACTAGCGGACGAGCAGTACTTC.

V and J are TRBV13 and TRBJ1-1; D remains unclear. The V end lost 5 bases, the J end lost 2 bases, and 12 bases lay between the germline ends. The CDR3 is 14 residues long. CDR1 is PRHDT, CDR2 FYEKMQ, per germline (reference sequence). CDR3 residues: CASSPGRINTEAFF. The CDR3 DNA follows: TGTGCCAGCAGCCCCGGACGGATAAACACTGAAGCTTTCTTT.